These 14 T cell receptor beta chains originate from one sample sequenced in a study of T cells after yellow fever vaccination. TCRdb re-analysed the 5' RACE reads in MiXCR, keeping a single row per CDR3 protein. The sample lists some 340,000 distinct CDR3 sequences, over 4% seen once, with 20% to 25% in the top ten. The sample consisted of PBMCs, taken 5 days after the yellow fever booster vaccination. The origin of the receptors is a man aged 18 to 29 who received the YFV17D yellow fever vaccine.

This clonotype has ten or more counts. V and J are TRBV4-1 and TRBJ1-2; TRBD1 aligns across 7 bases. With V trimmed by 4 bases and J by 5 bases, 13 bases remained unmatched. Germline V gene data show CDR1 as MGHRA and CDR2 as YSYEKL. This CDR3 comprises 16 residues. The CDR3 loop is CASSLATGALSYGYTF. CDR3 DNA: TGCGCCAGCAGCCTCGCCACAGGGGCCCTTTCTTATGGCTACACCTTC.

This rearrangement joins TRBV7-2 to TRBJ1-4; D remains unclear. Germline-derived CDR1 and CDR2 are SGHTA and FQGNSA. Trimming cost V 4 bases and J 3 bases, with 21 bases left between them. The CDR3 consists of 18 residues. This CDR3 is CASSSPENGVYPNEKLFF. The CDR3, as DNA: TGTGCCAGCAGCTCCCCAGAAAATGGGGTTTACCCTAATGAAAAACTGTTTTTT.

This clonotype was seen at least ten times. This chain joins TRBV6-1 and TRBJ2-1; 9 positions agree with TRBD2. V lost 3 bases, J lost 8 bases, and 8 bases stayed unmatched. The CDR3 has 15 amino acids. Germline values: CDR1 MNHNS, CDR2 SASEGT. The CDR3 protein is CASSESSGGPDEQFF. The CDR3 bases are TGTGCCAGCAGTGAGAGTAGCGGGGGTCCGGATGAGCAGTTCTTC.

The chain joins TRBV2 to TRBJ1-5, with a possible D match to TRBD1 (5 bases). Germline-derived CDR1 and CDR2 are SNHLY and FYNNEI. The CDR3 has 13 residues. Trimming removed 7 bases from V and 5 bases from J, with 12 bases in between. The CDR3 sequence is CASNQGSDQPQHF. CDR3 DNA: TGTGCCAGCAACCAGGGTTCCGATCAGCCCCAGCATTTT.

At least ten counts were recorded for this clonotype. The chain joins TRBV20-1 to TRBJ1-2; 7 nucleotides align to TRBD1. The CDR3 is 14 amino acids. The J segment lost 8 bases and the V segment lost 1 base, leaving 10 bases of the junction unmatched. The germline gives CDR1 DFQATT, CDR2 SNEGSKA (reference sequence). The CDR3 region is CSARGGTAPLGYTF. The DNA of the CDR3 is TGCAGTGCTAGAGGGGGGACAGCCCCCCTGGGCTACACCTTC.

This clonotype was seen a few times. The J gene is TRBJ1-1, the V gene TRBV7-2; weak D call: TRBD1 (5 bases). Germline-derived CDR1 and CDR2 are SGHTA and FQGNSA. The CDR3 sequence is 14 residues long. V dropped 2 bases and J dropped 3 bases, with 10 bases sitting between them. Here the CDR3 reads CASSLSLRDTEAFF. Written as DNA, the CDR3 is TGTGCCAGCAGCTTATCTCTCAGGGACACTGAAGCTTTCTTT.

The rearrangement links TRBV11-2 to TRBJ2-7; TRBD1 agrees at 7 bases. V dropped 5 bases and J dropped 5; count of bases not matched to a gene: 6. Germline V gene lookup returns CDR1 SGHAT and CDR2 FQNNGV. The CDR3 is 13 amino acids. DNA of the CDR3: TGTGCCAGCAGCGGCCAGGGGGTGGACGAGCAGTACTTC. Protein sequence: CASSGQGVDEQYF.

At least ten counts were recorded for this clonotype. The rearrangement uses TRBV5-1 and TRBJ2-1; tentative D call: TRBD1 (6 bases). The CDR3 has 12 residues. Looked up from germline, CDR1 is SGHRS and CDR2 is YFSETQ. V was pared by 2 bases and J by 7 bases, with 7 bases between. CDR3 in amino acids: CASSFQGNEQFF. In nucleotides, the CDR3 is TGCGCCAGCAGCTTTCAGGGGAATGAGCAGTTCTTC.

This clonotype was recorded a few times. In DNA, the CDR3 is TGCAGTGCTAGTATGTACCGTGAAGCTTTCTTT. Its translation is CSASMYREAFF. The chain joins TRBV20-1 to TRBJ1-1; D is unclear. The germline gives CDR1 DFQATT, CDR2 SNEGSKA (reference sequence). V lost 3 bases and J lost 7, with 9 bases in between. This CDR3 spans 11 amino acids.

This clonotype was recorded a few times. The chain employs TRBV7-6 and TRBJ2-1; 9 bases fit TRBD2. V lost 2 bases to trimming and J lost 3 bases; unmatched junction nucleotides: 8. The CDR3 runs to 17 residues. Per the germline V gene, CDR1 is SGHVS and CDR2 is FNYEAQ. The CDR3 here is CASSLIAGGGVYNEQFF. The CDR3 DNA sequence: TGTGCCAGCAGCTTAATTGCGGGCGGGGGGGTCTACAATGAGCAGTTCTTC.

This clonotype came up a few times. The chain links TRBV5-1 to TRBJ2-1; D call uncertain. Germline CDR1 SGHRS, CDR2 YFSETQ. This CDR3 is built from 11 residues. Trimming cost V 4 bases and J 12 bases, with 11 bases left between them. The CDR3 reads CASSADGLQFF. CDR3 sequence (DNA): TGCGCCAGCAGCGCGGATGGGCTGCAGTTCTTC. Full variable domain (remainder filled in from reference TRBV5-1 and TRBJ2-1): KAGVTQTPRYLIKTRGQQVTLSCSPISGHRSVSWYQQTPGQGLQFLFEYFSETQRNKGNFPGRFSGRQFSNSRSEMNVSTLELGDSALYLCASSADGLQFFGPGTRLTVL.

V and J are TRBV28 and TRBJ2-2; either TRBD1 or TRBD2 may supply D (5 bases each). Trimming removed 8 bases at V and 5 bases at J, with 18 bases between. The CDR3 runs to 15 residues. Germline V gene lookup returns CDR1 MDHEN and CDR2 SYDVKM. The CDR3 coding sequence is TGTGCCAGCGCGGGCCTCTCCTGGGGGACCGGGGAGCTGTTTTTT. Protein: CASAGLSWGTGELFF.

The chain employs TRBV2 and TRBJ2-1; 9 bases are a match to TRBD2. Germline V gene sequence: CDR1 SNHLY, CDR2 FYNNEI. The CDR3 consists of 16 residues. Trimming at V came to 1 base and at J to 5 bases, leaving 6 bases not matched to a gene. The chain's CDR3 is CASSEGVAGVDNEQFF. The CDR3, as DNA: TGTGCCAGCAGTGAAGGGGTAGCGGGGGTCGACAATGAGCAGTTCTTC.

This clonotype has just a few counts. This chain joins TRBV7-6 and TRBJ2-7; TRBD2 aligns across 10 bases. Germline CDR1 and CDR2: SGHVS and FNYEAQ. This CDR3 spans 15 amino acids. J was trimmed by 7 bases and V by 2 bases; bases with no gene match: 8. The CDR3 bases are TGTGCCAGCAGCTTAAGCGGGGGGGCCCCTGGTGAGCAGTACTTC. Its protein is CASSLSGGAPGEQYF.